This TCR beta chain was captured in a study of blood T cell repertoires in COVID-19. Study-level information: Specimens from acute and convalescent COVID-19 originated in the United States, Italy and Spain. Sources were T cells, B-cell-depleted T cells, or PBMCs; the material itself was cDNA or gDNA.

Authors' analysis steps: Researchers report that nucleated cell counts were estimated from reference gene primer amplification. Sequencing used immunoSEQ multiplex PCR; TCRdb keeps in-frame clones, though not all of them. Clone size and V and J calls were adopted from that table, with D and trimming inferred from the DNA. The table shows hundreds of thousands of clones, with roughly 86% occurring only once. The CDR3 has 13 residues. Germline values: CDR1 SGHVS, CDR2 FQNEAQ. Deletions cut 5 bases from V and 3 bases from J, with 10 bases between. This clone was seen more than once but under ten times. The V and J genes are TRBV7-8 and TRBJ1-2, with D possibly TRBD1 on 5 matching bases. Material: peripheral blood. This sequence was found in a woman aged 60-75 years who had recovered from COVID-19. The CDR3 DNA reads TGTGCCAGCAGCGTCGGGACTGACTATGGCTACACCTTC. Translating it yields CASSVGTDYGYTF.